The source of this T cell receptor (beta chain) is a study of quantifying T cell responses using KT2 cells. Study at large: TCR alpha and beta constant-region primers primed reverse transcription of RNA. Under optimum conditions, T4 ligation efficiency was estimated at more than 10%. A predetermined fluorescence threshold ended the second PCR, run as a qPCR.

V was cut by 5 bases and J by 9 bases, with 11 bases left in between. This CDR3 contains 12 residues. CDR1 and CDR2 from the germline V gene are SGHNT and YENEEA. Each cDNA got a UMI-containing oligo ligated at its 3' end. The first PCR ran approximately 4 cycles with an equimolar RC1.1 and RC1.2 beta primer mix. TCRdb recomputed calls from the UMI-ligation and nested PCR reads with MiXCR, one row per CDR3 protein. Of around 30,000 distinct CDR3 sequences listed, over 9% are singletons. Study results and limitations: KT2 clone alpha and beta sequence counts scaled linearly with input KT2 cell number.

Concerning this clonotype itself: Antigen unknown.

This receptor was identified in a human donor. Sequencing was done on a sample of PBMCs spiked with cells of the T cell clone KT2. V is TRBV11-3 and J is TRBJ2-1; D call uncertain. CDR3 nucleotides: TGTGCCAGCAGCACCCGGGTCCCTGAGCAGTTCTTC. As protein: CASSTRVPEQFF.